A selection of T cell receptor beta chains follows, all from one sample in a study of T-cell reconstitution after alpha-beta-depleted transplantation in children. In TCRdb, the PCR reads were re-called with MiXCR into one record per CDR3 protein. Here the sample spans around 110,000 distinct CDR3 sequences, 10% being singletons. The input for sequencing was PBMCs, taken before TCRalphabeta/CD19-depleted stem cell transplant. The source of these receptors is a boy between 2 and 10 years old with acute lymphoblastic leukemia, due to receive a stem cell transplant. Each CDR3 is given with its conserved first and last residue. A D gene is named only where the DNA matches it firmly. A row's size may be missing; if present it is once, few, many or a size class.

>TRBD2|TRBJ2-5|TRBV20-1|NA|17
CSARNKTSGRALETQYF
TGCAGTGCTAGAAATAAGACTAGCGGGAGGGCTTTGGAGACCCAGTACTTC
>TRBD2|TRBJ2-1|TRBV7-9|NA|16
CASSQGALAGVEEQFF
TGTGCCAGCAGTCAGGGGGCCCTAGCGGGAGTAGAAGAGCAGTTCTTC
>NA|TRBJ1-3|TRBV3-1|few|16
CASSQGRGGAGNTIYF
TGTGCCAGCAGCCAAGGTCGGGGGGGCGCGGGAAACACCATATATTTT
>NA|TRBJ2-1|TRBV20-1|few|15
CSARYGVASYNEQFF
TGCAGTGCCCGTTATGGAGTAGCGAGCTACAATGAGCAGTTCTTC
>NA|TRBJ2-7|TRBV20-1|NA|14
CSAPWTRGDVGQYF
TGCAGTGCCCCTTGGACTAGGGGGGATGTGGGGCAGTACTTC
>TRBD2|TRBJ2-1|TRBV2|NA|18
CASRGQPILAGGANEQFF
TGTGCCAGCAGGGGACAACCGATACTAGCGGGAGGGGCGAATGAGCAGTTCTTC
>NA|TRBJ2-1|TRBV5-1|few|13
CASSGTGYNEQFF
TGCGCCAGCAGCGGGACTGGATACAATGAGCAGTTCTTC
>NA|TRBJ2-1|TRBV6-6|many|13
CAASYNPSGEQFF
TGTGCCGCCAGTTATAACCCATCGGGTGAGCAGTTCTTC
>TRBD2|TRBJ2-1|TRBV5-5|many|16
CASSLLTSGRDNEQFF
TGTGCCAGCAGCTTGTTGACTAGCGGGAGGGACAATGAGCAGTTCTTC
>TRBD2|TRBJ2-1|TRBV20-1|few|16
CSASHGLAGAYNEQFF
TGCAGTGCTAGTCACGGACTAGCGGGAGCTTACAATGAGCAGTTCTTC
>NA|TRBJ1-3|TRBV6-5|many|16
CASSYLNGGNGNTIYF
TGTGCCAGCAGTTACCTAAATGGGGGGAACGGAAACACCATATATTTT
>TRBD1|TRBJ1-1|TRBV20-1|few|14
CSADGGQLNTEAFF
TGCAGTGCCGACGGGGGACAGCTGAACACTGAAGCCTTCTTT
>NA|TRBJ1-4|TRBV20-1|NA|13
CSAHASTNEKLFF
TGCAGTGCCCACGCCTCGACTAATGAAAAACTGTTTTTT
>NA|TRBJ2-3|TRBV28|NA|12
CASSKQTDTQYF
TGTGCCAGCAGTAAACAAACAGATACGCAGTATTTT
>TRBD2|TRBJ2-3|TRBV7-2|many|15
CASSLLAGGTDTQYF
TGTGCCAGCAGCCTCTTAGCGGGAGGAACAGATACGCAGTATTTT
>NA|TRBJ1-4|TRBV6-1|NA|16
CASRGNKGSRGEKLFF
TGTGCCAGCAGAGGTAACAAAGGGAGTCGGGGTGAAAAACTGTTTTTT
>NA|TRBJ1-5|TRBV20-1|few|14
CSAARGPDNQPQHF
TGCAGTGCCGCCCGCGGACCAGACAATCAGCCCCAGCATTTT
>TRBD1|TRBJ2-1|TRBV12-3/TRBV12-4|many|15
CASSETGFSYNEQFF
TGTGCCAGCAGTGAGACAGGGTTTTCCTACAATGAGCAGTTCTTC
>TRBD1|TRBJ1-1|TRBV11-2|few|11
CASLQGAEAFF
TGTGCCAGCCTACAGGGGGCTGAAGCTTTCTTT
>NA|TRBJ2-1|TRBV18|NA|17
CASSLKEGGSSYNEQFF
TGTGCCAGCTCACTCAAAGAGGGGGGGAGCTCCTACAATGAGCAGTTCTTC
>TRBD1|TRBJ2-2|TRBV29-1|few|14
CSVGTGGNTGELFF
TGCAGCGTCGGGACAGGGGGTAACACCGGGGAGCTGTTTTTT
>NA|TRBJ2-5|TRBV6-5|NA|14
CASSYSGPQETQYF
TGTGCCAGCAGTTACTCGGGCCCCCAAGAGACCCAGTACTTC
>NA|TRBJ1-6|TRBV30|NA|14
CAWRPAGPDSPLHF
TGTGCCTGGAGACCGGCAGGACCCGATTCACCCCTCCACTTT
>TRBD2|TRBJ2-3|TRBV29-1|few|12
CSAFSSGSGVYF
TGCAGCGCCTTTTCTAGCGGGAGCGGGGTGTATTTT
>NA|TRBJ1-1|TRBV6-2/TRBV6-3|many|16
CASSYGFARTDTEAFF
TGTGCCAGCAGTTACGGTTTTGCGAGAACGGACACTGAAGCTTTCTTT
>TRBD1|TRBJ2-7|TRBV6-5|few|13
CASSYSVRGEQYF
TGTGCCAGCAGTTACTCGGTCAGGGGGGAGCAGTACTTC
>NA|TRBJ1-1|TRBV21-1|NA|18
CASSKRTGWGRWSTEAFF
TGTGCCAGCAGCAAGCGGACAGGATGGGGTCGGTGGAGCACTGAAGCTTTCTTT
>TRBD1|TRBJ2-7|TRBV7-9|NA|16
CASSLLPRDREVEQYF
TGTGCCAGCAGCTTACTTCCCCGGGACAGGGAAGTCGAGCAGTACTTC
>NA|TRBJ2-2|TRBV12-3/TRBV12-4|many|15
CASSLRRNGIGELFF
TGTGCCAGCAGTTTAAGGAGGAACGGGATCGGGGAGCTGTTTTTT
>NA|TRBJ2-5|TRBV18|many|14
CASSPPSRTETQYF
TGTGCCAGCTCACCACCTTCGAGGACTGAGACCCAGTACTTC
>TRBD1|TRBJ2-7|TRBV6-1|NA|13
CASQQDRVDEQYF
TGTGCCAGCCAGCAGGACAGGGTGGACGAGCAGTACTTC
>TRBD2|TRBJ2-1|TRBV5-1|few|17
CASSFAGLAGVYNEQFF
TGCGCCAGCAGCTTCGCTGGACTAGCGGGAGTTTACAATGAGCAGTTCTTC